The source of this T cell receptor (beta chain) is a study of blood T cell repertoires in COVID-19. Study summary: The origin of the acute and convalescent COVID-19 samples was the United States, Italy and Spain. T cells, B-cell-depleted T cells, or PBMCs supplied cDNA or gDNA.

Original processing methods: From reference gene primer amplification, estimates of nucleated cell counts were derived. Here immunoSEQ multiplex PCR was the method, and the copy in TCRdb shows in-frame clones only, minus some. Clone size and V and J calls were adopted from that table, with D and trimming inferred from the DNA. Here the sample spans 20,000 to 25,000 clones, roughly 75% being singletons. CDR3 length: 17 residues. Germline V gene sequence: CDR1 SGHVS, CDR2 FQNEAQ. J gave up 4 bases and V 7 bases, and 11 bases lay outside the gene matches. The chain carries TRBV7-8 and TRBJ2-1; 12 positions agree with TRBD2. The sample consisted of peripheral blood. The origin of this receptor is a human donor in a cohort sampled during active or convalescent COVID-19. CDR3 in amino acids: CASTLERLAGVYNEQFF. The CDR3 DNA is TGTGCCAGCACCCTGGAGAGACTAGCGGGAGTATACAATGAGCAGTTCTTC.